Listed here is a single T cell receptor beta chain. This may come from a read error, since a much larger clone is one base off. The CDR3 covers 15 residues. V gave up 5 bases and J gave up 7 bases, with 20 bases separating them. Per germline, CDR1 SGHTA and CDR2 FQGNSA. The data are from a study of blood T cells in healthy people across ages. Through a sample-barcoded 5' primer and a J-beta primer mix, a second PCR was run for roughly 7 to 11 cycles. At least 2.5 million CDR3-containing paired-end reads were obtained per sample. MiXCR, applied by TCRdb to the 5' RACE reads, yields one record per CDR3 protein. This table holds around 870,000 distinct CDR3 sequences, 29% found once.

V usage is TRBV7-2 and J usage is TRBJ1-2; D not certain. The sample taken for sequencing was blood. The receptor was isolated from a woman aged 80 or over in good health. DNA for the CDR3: TGTGCCAGCAGCCCGAGCCTCCCGGGGAGAAGTGGCTACACCTTC. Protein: CASSPSLPGRSGYTF.